The clone carrying this TCR beta chain has ten or more counts. The target antigen is unknown. The data were obtained in a study of T cells after yellow fever vaccination. Study findings and constraints: The CD4 compartment and the CD8 compartment contained a small share of clonotypes in common.

TCRdb recomputed calls from the 5' RACE reads with MiXCR, one row per CDR3 protein. The repertoire has roughly 260,000 distinct CDR3 sequences, 13% of them found once; the top ten carry roughly 0.5%. The CDR3 sequence is 15 residues long. Germline CDR1 and CDR2: SGHTA and FQGTGA. Between the trimmed V and J ends, which lost 5 bases and 5 bases, there was a span of 16 bases. This clonotype was obtained from a man between 25 and 39 years old who received the YFV17D yellow fever vaccine. The chain uses TRBV7-3 and TRBJ2-1, with TRBD2 as a possible D gene (6 bases). This material consisted of CD4+ T cells sorted from PBMCs, taken 45 days after the yellow fever booster vaccination. The CDR3 coding sequence is TGTGCCAGCAGCCTGACAAGGACTAAAAACAATGAGCAGTTCTTC. It is translated as CASSLTRTKNNEQFF. Supplemented by reference TRBV7-3 and TRBJ2-1, the full variable domain reads GAGVSQTPSNKVTEKGKYVELRCDPISGHTALYWYRQSLGQGPEFLIYFQGTGAADDSGLPNDRFFAVRPEGSVSTLKIQRTERGDSAVYLCASSLTRTKNNEQFFGPGTRLTVL.